The sequence of this T cell receptor beta chain was determined in a study of regulatory T cells in long-lasting Graves disease. Germline trimming cut 3 bases from V and 1 base from J; bases unmatched to any gene: 4. The CDR3 runs 15 residues. Germline CDR1 is MDHEN and CDR2 is SYDVKM. Time point indicated: newly diagnosed GD, antithyroid drugs for less than 3 months. RNA extracted from PBMCs served as the sequencing template. This clonotype was detected ten times or more. Construction of TCR beta libraries relied on iRepertoire HTBI primers and on Arm-PCR targeting CDR3 regions. Each CDR3 protein gets one entry after TCRdb re-called the multiplex PCR reads with MiXCR. This sample has over 450,000 distinct CDR3 sequences, with 12% found just once. These data were also reused for a study on T cells in Graves' hyperthyroidism and ophthalmopathy.

The source was peripheral blood mononuclear cells (PBMCs), collected at new diagnosis, from a patient treated with antithyroid drugs. The V gene is TRBV28, the J gene TRBJ2-7, with 9 bases lining up with TRBD2. The sequence was collected from a woman aged 25-40 years with Graves disease. The CDR3 nucleotides read TGTGCCAGCAGTTTTCTAAGCGGGAGGTCCTACGAGCAGTACTTC. Translation: CASSFLSGRSYEQYF.